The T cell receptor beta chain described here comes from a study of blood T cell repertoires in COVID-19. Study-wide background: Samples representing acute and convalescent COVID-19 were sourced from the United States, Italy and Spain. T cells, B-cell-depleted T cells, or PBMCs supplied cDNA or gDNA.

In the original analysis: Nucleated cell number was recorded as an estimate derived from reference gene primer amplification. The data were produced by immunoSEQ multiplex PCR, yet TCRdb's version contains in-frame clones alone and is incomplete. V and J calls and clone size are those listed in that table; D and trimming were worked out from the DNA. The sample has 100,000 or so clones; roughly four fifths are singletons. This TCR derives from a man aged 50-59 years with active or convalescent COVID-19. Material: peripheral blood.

CDR3 amino acids: CASSQSPTYYGYTF. The CDR3 DNA reads as TGTGCCAGCAGTCAATCCCCTACGTACTATGGCTACACCTTC. V and J are TRBV7-9 and TRBJ1-2; D is uncertain. V shed 6 bases and J shed 3 bases, with 14 bases lying between them. The CDR3 sequence is 14 residues long. Germline CDR1 reads SEHNR; CDR2 reads FQNEAQ (reference sequence).